The 14 T cell receptor beta chains below were found in one sample sequenced in a study of blood T cell repertoires in COVID-19. Sequencing used immunoSEQ multiplex PCR; TCRdb keeps in-frame clones, though not all of them. The top ten hold about 6.9% of the sample, which has some 97,000 clones, less than 90% seen once. Specimen: peripheral blood. These receptors were collected from a man aged 25-45 years in a cohort sampled during active COVID-19.

The genes are TRBV6-4 and TRBJ1-2; the match to TRBD1 covers 7 bases. The CDR3 runs 13 residues. From germline, CDR1 is MRHNA and CDR2 SNTAGT. The trim removed 6 bases at V and 4 bases at J, leaving 5 bases unmatched. CDR3 loop: CASRETGAYGYTF. CDR3 bases: TGTGCCAGCAGGGAAACAGGGGCCTATGGCTACACCTTC.

This clone was found a few times. The chain carries TRBV5-6 and TRBJ1-4; D call uncertain. This CDR3 spans 14 amino acids. Germline V lookup: CDR1 SGHDT, CDR2 YYEEEE. V was trimmed by 0 bases and J by 5 bases, leaving 8 bases between them. CDR3: CASSLASVNEKLFF. The CDR3 DNA sequence: TGTGCCAGCAGCTTGGCCAGTGTGAATGAAAAACTGTTTTTT.

This clone is labeled as medium-sized. This chain uses TRBV2 with TRBJ1-5, with a possible D match to TRBD1 (6 bases). CDR3 length equals 15 residues. Germline V gives CDR1 SNHLY, CDR2 FYNNEI. Deletions cut 6 bases from V and 0 bases from J, with 12 bases between. The CDR3 spells CASRGTRGSNQPQHF. For the CDR3, the DNA is TGTGCCAGCAGGGGGACAAGGGGTAGCAATCAGCCCCAGCATTTT.

This sequence joins TRBV13 and TRBJ2-7, with 10 bases that match TRBD1. Per germline, CDR1 PRHDT and CDR2 FYEKMQ (reference sequence). The CDR3 covers 14 residues. The trim removed 10 bases at V and 1 base at J, leaving 7 bases unmatched. In DNA, the CDR3 is TGTGCCACCTCGCGGACAGGGGGTTCCTACGAGCAGTACTTC. Its protein is CATSRTGGSYEQYF.

This rearrangement joins TRBV7-3 to TRBJ2-3, with TRBD2 as a possible D gene (6 bases). Germline lookup yields CDR1 SGHTA and CDR2 FQGTGA. Trimming stripped 1 base from V and 6 bases from J, with 20 bases between. CDR3 length: 17 residues. CDR3: CASSLREYSRGRDTQYF. The DNA of the CDR3 is TGTGCCAGCAGCTTAAGAGAGTACAGCCGTGGGAGGGATACGCAGTATTTT.

The rearrangement uses TRBV5-1 and TRBJ2-7; 8 bases are shared with TRBD1. From germline, CDR1 is SGHRS and CDR2 YFSETQ. This CDR3 contains 15 residues. V gave up 4 bases and J gave up 5 bases; unmatched junction bases: 11. CDR3 nucleotide sequence: TGCGCCAGCAGCCCAGGAGGACAGGGTGTCGACGAGCAGTACTTC. Protein: CASSPGGQGVDEQYF.

This rearrangement joins TRBV7-9 to TRBJ2-1; D not certain. Germline V gives CDR1 SEHNR, CDR2 FQNEAQ (reference sequence). V was cut by 5 bases and J by 5 bases, with 4 bases left in between. The CDR3 loop spans 11 amino acids. CDR3 amino acids: CASSLNNEQFF. CDR3 nucleotides: TGTGCCAGCAGCCTAAACAATGAGCAGTTCTTC.

V is TRBV5-6 and J is TRBJ2-7; 9 bases are a match to TRBD1. CDR1 and CDR2 (germline): SGHDT, YYEEEE. This CDR3 has 16 residues. V lost 3 bases to trimming and J lost 3 bases; unmatched junction nucleotides: 10. The CDR3 loop is CASSSSGQGVGYEQYF. The CDR3 region has the DNA TGTGCCAGCAGCTCGTCGGGACAGGGAGTGGGCTACGAGCAGTACTTC.

A few counts support this clone. The CDR3 DNA sequence: TGTGCCAGCAGTTTTAGCTTCGGTCAGTCGAGGCCAAATCAGCCCCAGCATTTT. This encodes CASSFSFGQSRPNQPQHF. The chain recombines TRBV28 with TRBJ1-5, with no clear D. The length of the CDR3 is 18 residues. V was clipped by 3 bases and J by 4 bases, with 22 bases between them. Looked up from germline, CDR1 is MDHEN and CDR2 is SYDVKM.

The chain joins TRBV10-3 to TRBJ1-5, with D possibly matching TRBD1 (5 bases). Trimming took off 4 bases at V and 5 bases at J, with 12 bases between the two ends. The germline V gene encodes CDR1 ENHRY and CDR2 SYGVKD. The CDR3 runs 14 residues. In DNA, the CDR3 is TGTGCCATCAGTGGTCGGGACTTCCATCAGCCCCAGCATTTT. It is translated as CAISGRDFHQPQHF.

The chain employs TRBV7-9 and TRBJ2-2, with TRBD1 matching 7 bases. V was pared by 1 base and J by 1 base, with 3 bases of the junction left unmatched. CDR1 SEHNR and CDR2 FQNEAQ come from the germline V gene (reference sequence). CDR3 length: 16 residues. The CDR3 protein is CASSLGTGGNTGELFF. As DNA, the CDR3 is TGTGCCAGCAGCTTAGGGACAGGCGGGAACACCGGGGAGCTGTTTTTT.

The genes are TRBV3-1 (or the pseudogene TRBV3-2) and TRBJ2-3, with D possibly matching TRBD2 (6 bases). The CDR3 is made up of 16 amino acids. CDR1 is LGHDT and CDR2 is YNNKEL in the germline V gene (reference sequence). With 1 base removed from V and 0 bases from J, the gap between germline ends came to 11 bases. The CDR3 coding sequence is TGTGCCAGCAGCCAAGTGTCGGGACTTAGCACAGATACGCAGTATTTT. This gives the protein CASSQVSGLSTDTQYF.

A single count supports this clone. The chain carries TRBV18 and TRBJ2-5; TRBD1 matches at 10 bases. There are 15 residues in the CDR3. Germline V CDR1 and CDR2: KGHSH, LQKENI. V lost 3 bases to trimming and J lost 5 bases; unmatched junction nucleotides: 6. The DNA for the CDR3 is TGTGCCAGCTCACCCGGGACAGGGGACTGGGAGACCCAGTACTTC. Its protein product is CASSPGTGDWETQYF. The entire variable domain, with the rest obtained from reference TRBV18 and TRBJ2-5, is as follows: NAGVMQNPRHLVRRRGQEARLRCSPMKGHSHVYWYRQLPEEGLKFMVYLQKENIIDESGMPKERFSAEFPKEGPSILRIQQVVRGDSAAYFCASSPGTGDWETQYFGPGTRLLVL.

The V and J genes are TRBV5-1 and TRBJ2-1; TRBD2 matches 11 bases. Losses at the gene ends were 0 bases for V and 7 bases for J; bases not matched to a gene: 6. Germline assignment: CDR1 SGHRS and CDR2 YFSETQ. The CDR3 runs 16 residues. The CDR3 region has the DNA TGCGCCAGCAGCTTGGTTAGCGGGGGGGCCAGAAATGAGCAGTTCTTC. It encodes CASSLVSGGARNEQFF. The complete variable domain, with remaining parts taken from reference TRBV5-1 and TRBJ2-1, reads KAGVTQTPRYLIKTRGQQVTLSCSPISGHRSVSWYQQTPGQGLQFLFEYFSETQRNKGNFPGRFSGRQFSNSRSEMNVSTLELGDSALYLCASSLVSGGARNEQFFGPGTRLTVL.